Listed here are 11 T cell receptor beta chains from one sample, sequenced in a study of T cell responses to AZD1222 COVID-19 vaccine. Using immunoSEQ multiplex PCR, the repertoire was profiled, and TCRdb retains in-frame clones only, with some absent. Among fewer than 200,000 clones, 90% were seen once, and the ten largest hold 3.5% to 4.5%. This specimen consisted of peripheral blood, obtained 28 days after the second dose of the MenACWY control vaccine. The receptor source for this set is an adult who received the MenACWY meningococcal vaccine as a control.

The CDR3 loop reads CASSQDLRNYEQYF. The CDR3 DNA reads as TGCGCCAGCAGCCAAGATCTTAGAAACTACGAGCAGTACTTC. The rearrangement joins TRBV4-3 to TRBJ2-7; D uncertain. There are 14 residues in the CDR3. V shed 0 bases and J shed 3 bases, with 9 bases lying between them. The germline gives CDR1 LGHNA, CDR2 YSLEER.

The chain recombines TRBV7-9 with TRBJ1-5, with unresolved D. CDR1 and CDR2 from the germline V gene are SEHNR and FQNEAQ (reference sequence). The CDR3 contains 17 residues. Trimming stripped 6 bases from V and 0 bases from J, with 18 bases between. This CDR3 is CASSLGTGYYSNQPQHF. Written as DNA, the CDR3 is TGTGCCAGCAGTTTGGGAACCGGATATTATAGCAATCAGCCCCAGCATTTT.

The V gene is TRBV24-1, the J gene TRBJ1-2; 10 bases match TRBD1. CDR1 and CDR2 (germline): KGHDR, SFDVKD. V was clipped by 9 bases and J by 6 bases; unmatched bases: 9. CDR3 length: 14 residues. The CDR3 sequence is CATGGWDRGDGYTF. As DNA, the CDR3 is TGTGCCACCGGGGGTTGGGACAGGGGCGATGGCTACACCTTC.

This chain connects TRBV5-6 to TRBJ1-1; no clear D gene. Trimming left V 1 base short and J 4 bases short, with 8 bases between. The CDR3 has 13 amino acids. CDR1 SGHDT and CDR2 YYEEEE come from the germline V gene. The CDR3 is CASSLMVSTEAFF. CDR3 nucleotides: TGTGCCAGCAGCTTGATGGTGAGCACTGAAGCTTTCTTT.

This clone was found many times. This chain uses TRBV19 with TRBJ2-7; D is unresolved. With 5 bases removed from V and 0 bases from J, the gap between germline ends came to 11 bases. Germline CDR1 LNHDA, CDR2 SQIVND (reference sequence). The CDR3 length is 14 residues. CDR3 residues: CASSLGPASYEQYF. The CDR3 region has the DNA TGTGCCAGTAGTCTAGGACCCGCCTCCTACGAGCAGTACTTC.

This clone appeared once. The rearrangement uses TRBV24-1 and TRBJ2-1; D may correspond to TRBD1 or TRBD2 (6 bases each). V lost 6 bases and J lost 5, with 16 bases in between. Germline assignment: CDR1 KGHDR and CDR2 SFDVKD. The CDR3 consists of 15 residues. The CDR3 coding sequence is TGTGCCACCAGTCGGATAGGGGGGAGAGACAATGAGCAGTTCTTC. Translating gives CATSRIGGRDNEQFF.

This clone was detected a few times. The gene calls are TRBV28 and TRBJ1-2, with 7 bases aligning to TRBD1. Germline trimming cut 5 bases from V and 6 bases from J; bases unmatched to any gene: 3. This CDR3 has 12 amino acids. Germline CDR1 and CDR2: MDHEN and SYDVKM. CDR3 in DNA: TGTGCCAGCAGTCCAGGGGGGCATGGCTACACCTTC. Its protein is CASSPGGHGYTF.

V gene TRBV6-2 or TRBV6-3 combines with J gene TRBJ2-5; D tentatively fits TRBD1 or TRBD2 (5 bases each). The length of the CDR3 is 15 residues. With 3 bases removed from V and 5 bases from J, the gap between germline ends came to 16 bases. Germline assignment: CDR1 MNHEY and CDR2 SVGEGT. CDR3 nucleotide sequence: TGTGCCAGCAGTTATTCAGTGAAATGGGGGGAGACCCAGTACTTC. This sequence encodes CASSYSVKWGETQYF.

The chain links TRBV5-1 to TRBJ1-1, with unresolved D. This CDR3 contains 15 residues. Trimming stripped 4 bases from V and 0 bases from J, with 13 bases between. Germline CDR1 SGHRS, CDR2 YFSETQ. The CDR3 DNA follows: TGCGCCAGCAGCCCCATGGCGGGTCTGAACACTGAAGCTTTCTTT. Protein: CASSPMAGLNTEAFF. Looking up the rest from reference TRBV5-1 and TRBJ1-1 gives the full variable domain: KAGVTQTPRYLIKTRGQQVTLSCSPISGHRSVSWYQQTPGQGLQFLFEYFSETQRNKGNFPGRFSGRQFSNSRSEMNVSTLELGDSALYLCASSPMAGLNTEAFFGQGTRLTVV.

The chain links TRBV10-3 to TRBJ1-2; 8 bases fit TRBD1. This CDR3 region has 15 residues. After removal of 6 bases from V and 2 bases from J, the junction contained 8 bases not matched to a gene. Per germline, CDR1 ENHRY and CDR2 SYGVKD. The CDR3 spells CAIRGQEEKNYGYTF. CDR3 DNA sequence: TGTGCCATCAGGGGACAGGAAGAGAAGAACTATGGCTACACCTTC.

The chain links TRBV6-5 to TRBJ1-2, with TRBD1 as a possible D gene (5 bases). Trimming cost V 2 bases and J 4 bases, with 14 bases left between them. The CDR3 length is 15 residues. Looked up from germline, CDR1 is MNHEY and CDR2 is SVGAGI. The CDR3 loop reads CASSYLPRAGYGYTF. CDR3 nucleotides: TGTGCCAGCAGTTACCTCCCCAGGGCCGGCTATGGCTACACCTTC.